Each of the 21 T cell receptor beta chains below was sequenced from the same sample in a study of cytomegalovirus exposure and HLA in healthy donors. Both 60 Vbeta primers and 13 Jbeta primers went into the PCR. Generated by immunoSEQ multiplex PCR, the TCRdb table keeps only in-frame clones and is missing some. The sample holds roughly 100,000 clones, 81% seen once. The sequenced sample was PBMCs. The receptors stem from a man in his forties in good health and CMV-seropositive.

The chain couples TRBV2 to TRBJ2-5; D is unresolved. Germline V CDR1 and CDR2: SNHLY, FYNNEI. V was cut by 4 bases and J by 0 bases, with 6 bases left in between. This CDR3 has 13 amino acids. In DNA form, the CDR3 reads TGTGCCAGCAGTGCGCTAAACCAAGAGACCCAGTACTTC. It translates to CASSALNQETQYF.

The chain has TRBV9 and TRBJ2-1, with a possible D match to TRBD1 (5 bases). The CDR3 totals 14 residues. The V and J ends lost 0 bases and 7 bases respectively, with 11 bases between them. The V gene's germline CDR1 is SGDLS and CDR2 YYNGEE. The CDR3 nucleotides are TGTGCCAGCAGCGTAGTGACAGAGGAGAATGAGCAGTTCTTC. It is translated as CASSVVTEENEQFF. The full variable domain, in which reference TRBV9 and TRBJ2-1 provide the parts outside the CDR3, is DSGVTQTPKHLITATGQRVTLRCSPRSGDLSVYWYQQSLDQGLQFLIQYYNGEERAKGNILERFSAQQFPDLHSELNLSSLELGDSALYFCASSVVTEENEQFFGPGTRLTVL.

The chain combines TRBV2 with TRBJ1-1; tentatively, D is TRBD1 (6 bases). The V end lost 7 bases, the J end lost 4 bases, and 19 bases lay between the germline ends. Per the germline V gene, CDR1 is SNHLY and CDR2 is FYNNEI. The CDR3 is made up of 15 amino acids. The CDR3 region is CASTLDGGPATEAFF. As DNA, the CDR3 is TGTGCCAGCACCCTGGACGGGGGGCCCGCCACTGAAGCTTTCTTT.

This chain links TRBV5-4 with TRBJ2-7, with D maybe TRBD1 (5 bases). The CDR3 consists of 15 residues. Between the trimmed V and J ends, which lost 4 bases and 0 bases, there was a span of 14 bases. Germline CDR1 and CDR2: SGHNT and YYREEE (reference sequence). CDR3: CASSTTDMSSYEQYF. CDR3 coding DNA: TGTGCCAGCAGCACGACAGATATGAGCTCCTACGAGCAGTACTTC.

This clone was seen just once. The chain has TRBV19 and TRBJ2-1; 7 bases are shared with TRBD2. The germline V gene has CDR1 LNHDA and CDR2 SQIVND (reference sequence). This CDR3 region has 14 residues. The J segment lost 2 bases and the V segment lost 6 bases, leaving 4 bases of the junction unmatched. DNA of the CDR3: TGTGCCAGTAGAACCAGCGGGACCTACAATGAGCAGTTCTTC. Translating it yields CASRTSGTYNEQFF.

V and J are TRBV18 and TRBJ2-5; no reliable D call. CDR3 size: 15 residues. Per germline, CDR1 KGHSH and CDR2 LQKENI. Trimming shortened V by 3 bases and J by 1 base, and 12 bases separated the two germline ends. The CDR3 reads CASSPSATPQETQYF. DNA of the CDR3: TGTGCCAGCTCACCGTCTGCGACTCCCCAAGAGACCCAGTACTTC.

The CDR3 DNA sequence: TGTGCCAGCAGCGGCCGGGACAGGGGTGCCGGGGAGCTGTTTTTT. Translated, it gives CASSGRDRGAGELFF. This chain connects TRBV9 to TRBJ2-2; 10 nucleotides agree with TRBD1. The CDR3 spans 15 residues. Germline loops: CDR1 SGDLS, CDR2 YYNGEE. Unmatched junction bases numbered 5, after V lost 3 bases and J lost 6 bases.

Of note for this clone: Relative to the germline gene, one junction end is altered; a read error may explain this. This rearrangement joins TRBV2 to TRBJ2-4, with D tentatively TRBD2 (5 bases). The CDR3 covers 12 residues. CDR1 and CDR2 (germline): SNHLY, FYNNEI. The CDR3: CASNLAKNSQYF. As DNA, the CDR3 is TGTGCCAGCAACCTAGCCAAAAACAGTCAGTACTTC. Looking up the rest from reference TRBV2 and TRBJ2-4 gives the full variable domain: EPEVTQTPSHQVTQMGQEVILRCVPISNHLYFYWYRQILGQKVEFLVSFYNNEISEKSEIFDDQFSVERPDGSNFTLKIRSTKLEDSAMYFCASNLAKNSQYFGAGTRLSVL.

A few counts support this clone. The rearrangement joins TRBV10-3 to TRBJ1-2, with D perhaps TRBD1 (6 bases). CDR3 size: 16 residues. Germline assignment: CDR1 ENHRY and CDR2 SYGVKD. V shed 6 bases and J shed 12 bases, with 29 bases lying between them. The CDR3 loop reads CAISKVGGRDQRVDTF. In DNA form, the CDR3 reads TGTGCCATCAGCAAGGTCGGGGGGCGAGATCAGAGAGTGGACACCTTC.

This chain uses TRBV2 with TRBJ1-2, with 7 bases matching TRBD1. Germline assignment: CDR1 SNHLY and CDR2 FYNNEI. Unmatched junction bases numbered 13, after V lost 11 bases and J lost 7 bases. The CDR3 consists of 13 residues. This chain's CDR3 is CAAKRDSQGGYTF. As DNA, the CDR3 is TGTGCCGCGAAAAGGGACAGCCAGGGTGGCTACACCTTC.

The chain links TRBV11-2 to TRBJ2-7; 13 bases align to TRBD2. There are 14 residues in the CDR3. V shed 7 bases, J shed 6 bases, and the junction held 6 bases outside the gene matches. Germline V lookup: CDR1 SGHAT, CDR2 FQNNGV. DNA for the CDR3: TGTGCCAGCACCCCCGGGACTAGCGGGATCGAGCAGTACTTC. The encoded protein is CASTPGTSGIEQYF. The full variable domain, with the rest looked up from reference TRBV11-2 and TRBJ2-7, is EAGVAQSPRYKIIEKRQSVAFWCNPISGHATLYWYQQILGQGPKLLIQFQNNGVVDDSQLPKDRFSAERLKGVDSTLKIQPAKLEDSAVYLCASTPGTSGIEQYFGPGTRLTVT.

This clone was seen only a few times. The rearrangement links TRBV18 to TRBJ2-7, with TRBD1 as a possible D gene (6 bases). V was shortened by 6 bases and J by 5 bases, with 11 bases between the two germline ends. Looked up from germline, CDR1 is KGHSH and CDR2 is LQKENI. CDR3 length: 12 amino acids. The CDR3 nucleotides are TGTGCCAGCTCCCGACAGGCCGACGAGCAGTACTTC. This encodes CASSRQADEQYF.

This clone was picked up a small number of times. The V gene is TRBV19, the J gene TRBJ2-7; 10 nucleotides agree with TRBD2. Germline CDR1 reads LNHDA; CDR2 reads SQIVND (reference sequence). V was pared by 3 bases and J by 3 bases, with 2 bases of the junction left unmatched. CDR3 length: 14 residues. The CDR3 DNA reads TGTGCCAGTAGTATCCTAGCGGGAGTCTACGAGCAGTACTTC. Encoded protein: CASSILAGVYEQYF.

The V gene is TRBV6-1, the J gene TRBJ1-2, with D perhaps TRBD1 (6 bases). The length of the CDR3 is 15 residues. Germline loops: CDR1 MNHNS, CDR2 SASEGT. The V and J ends lost 4 bases and 2 bases respectively, with 14 bases between them. The CDR3 DNA reads TGTGCCAGCAGTGCAGCCGGGACAAACAACTATGGCTACACCTTC. It specifies CASSAAGTNNYGYTF.

The chain links TRBV28 to TRBJ2-7; TRBD1 agrees at 7 bases. Germline values: CDR1 MDHEN, CDR2 SYDVKM. With V trimmed by 6 bases and J by 5 bases, 10 bases remained unmatched. The CDR3 consists of 14 residues. The CDR3 region has the DNA TGTGCCAGCAGAAGACAGGGTGAGGGGCACGAGCAGTACTTC. Translation: CASRRQGEGHEQYF.

The J gene is TRBJ1-2, the V gene TRBV2; 8 bases fit TRBD1. Germline V CDR1 and CDR2: SNHLY, FYNNEI. The CDR3 contains 14 residues. V was clipped by 8 bases and J by 3 bases; unmatched bases: 8. The CDR3: CASLGTGEDYGYTF. The CDR3 DNA is TGTGCCAGCTTAGGGACAGGAGAAGACTATGGCTACACCTTC.

The sample holds one count of this clone. The chain joins TRBV27 to TRBJ1-5; 9 bases agree with TRBD1. Trimming removed 8 bases from V and 6 bases from J; junction bases left unmatched: 8. The CDR3 runs 14 residues. Germline CDR1 MNHEY, CDR2 SMNVEV (reference sequence). This CDR3 is CASADRGVSQPQHF. Written as DNA, the CDR3 is TGTGCCAGCGCAGACAGGGGGGTAAGTCAGCCCCAGCATTTT.

The chain joins TRBV10-2 to TRBJ2-5; unclear D gene. Trimming cost V 0 bases and J 2 bases, with 7 bases left between them. The CDR3 has 14 residues. CDR1 is WSHSY and CDR2 is SAAADI in the germline V gene. The CDR3 DNA reads as TGCGCCAGCAGTGAGTCCCCGCAGCAAGAGACCCAGTACTTC. Translating it yields CASSESPQQETQYF.

This chain links TRBV6-5 with TRBJ1-3; D call uncertain. The CDR3 totals 16 residues. Germline loops: CDR1 MNHEY, CDR2 SVGAGI. The ends were cut back, 3 bases at V and 1 base at J, with 13 bases in the middle. CDR3 coding DNA: TGTGCCAGCAGTTATGACTCCCAAGCATCTGGAAACACCATATATTTT. Translated, it gives CASSYDSQASGNTIYF.

This clone was seen a single time. This sequence joins TRBV7-2 and TRBJ1-5, with D possibly matching TRBD1 (5 bases). The CDR3 is 13 amino acids. V was shortened by 5 bases and J by 6 bases, with 11 bases between the two germline ends. Looked up from germline, CDR1 is SGHTA and CDR2 is FQGNSA. CDR3: CASSQWGGQPQHF. The DNA for the CDR3 is TGTGCCAGCAGCCAGTGGGGGGGTCAGCCCCAGCATTTT.

The J gene is TRBJ2-2, the V gene TRBV12-5; perhaps TRBD1 as D (5 bases). Trimming shortened V by 0 bases and J by 6 bases, and 20 bases separated the two germline ends. This CDR3 region has 18 residues. Germline loops: CDR1 LGHNT, CDR2 FRNRAP. The CDR3 protein is CASGLVSTLNRQPGELFF. The DNA for the CDR3 is TGTGCTAGTGGTTTGGTTTCCACCCTCAACCGACAGCCCGGGGAGCTGTTTTTT.